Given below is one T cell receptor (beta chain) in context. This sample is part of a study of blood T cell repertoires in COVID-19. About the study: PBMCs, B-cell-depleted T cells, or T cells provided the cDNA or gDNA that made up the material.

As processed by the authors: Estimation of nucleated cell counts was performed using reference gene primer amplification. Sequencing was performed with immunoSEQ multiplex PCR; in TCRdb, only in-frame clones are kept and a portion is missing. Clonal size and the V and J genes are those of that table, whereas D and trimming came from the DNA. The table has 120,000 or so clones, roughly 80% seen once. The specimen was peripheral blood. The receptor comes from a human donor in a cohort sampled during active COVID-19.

In nucleotides, the CDR3 is TGTGCCAGCAGCCAAACTCCGGGACTAGCGGGAGGAGAGACCCAGTACTTC. As protein: CASSQTPGLAGGETQYF. The chain is built from TRBV4-2 and TRBJ2-5; the match to TRBD2 covers 15 bases. CDR1 LGHNA and CDR2 YNFKEQ come from the germline V gene. V gave up 2 bases and J gave up 4 bases; unmatched junction bases: 5. The CDR3 has 17 residues.